These 22 T cell receptor beta chains were all obtained from the same sample, sequenced in a study of blood T cells in healthy people across ages. With a J-beta primer mix and a sample-barcoded 5' primer, a second PCR ran roughly 6 to 12 cycles. TCRdb ran MiXCR on the 5' RACE reads and lists one entry per CDR3 protein. Counted here are some 1.4 million distinct CDR3 sequences, 40% to 50% occurring once; the ten biggest clones make up approximately 7.9%. The sequenced sample was blood. The origin of the receptors is a woman under 30 in good health.

The chain joins TRBV7-8 to TRBJ2-7; D is possibly TRBD1 (6 bases). The V gene lost 5 bases and the J gene lost 1 base, with 12 bases spanning the gap. The CDR3 spans 14 residues. From germline, CDR1 is SGHVS and CDR2 FQNEAQ. CDR3 sequence (DNA): TGTGCCAGCAGCACAGGGACGACTTCCTACGAGCAGTACTTC. This gives the protein CASSTGTTSYEQYF.

The chain links TRBV12-3 or TRBV12-4 to TRBJ2-3, with D unclear. V was clipped by 6 bases and J by 14 bases, with 18 bases between them. CDR3 length: 12 residues. CDR3 sequence (DNA): TGTGCCAGCAGGCTGAATCCCGATACCTCGTATTTT. It is translated as CASRLNPDTSYF.

This clonotype was counted ten times or more. The chain uses TRBV20-1 and TRBJ2-3; a weak D match, TRBD2 (5 bases). CDR1 is DFQATT and CDR2 is SNEGSKA in the germline V gene (reference sequence). Deletions cut 2 bases from V and 5 bases from J, with 26 bases between. The CDR3 extends over 18 amino acids. Written as DNA, the CDR3 is TGCAGTGCTAGAACCCAATTCCGGGGTCCCGAAGGTATAGATACGCAGTATTTT. As protein: CSARTQFRGPEGIDTQYF.

This clonotype appeared a few times. The chain links TRBV11-2 to TRBJ2-3; 11 bases agree with TRBD2. Unmatched junction bases numbered 13, after V lost 5 bases and J lost 6 bases. The CDR3 runs 17 residues. CDR1 and CDR2 from the germline V gene are SGHAT and FQNNGV. The CDR3 spells CASSLKGLAGYTDTQYF. The DNA of the CDR3 is TGTGCCAGCAGCCTCAAAGGACTAGCGGGTTACACGGATACGCAGTATTTT.

This clonotype has ten or more counts. The chain couples TRBV7-2 to TRBJ2-1; 9 bases match TRBD2. V trimming: 5 bases; J trimming: 3 bases; junction bases outside the gene matches: 5. From germline, CDR1 is SGHTA and CDR2 FQGNSA. The CDR3 is 15 amino acids. CDR3 DNA sequence: TGTGCCAGCAGCCTCGAGACTAGCGGCTACAATGAGCAGTTCTTC. This encodes CASSLETSGYNEQFF.

The rearrangement links TRBV11-2 to TRBJ2-2; no definite D call. Looked up from germline, CDR1 is SGHAT and CDR2 is FQNNGV. The CDR3 sequence is 15 residues long. Trimming removed 5 bases at V and 7 bases at J, with 17 bases between. The CDR3 is CASSPLLGFSGELFF. DNA of the CDR3: TGTGCCAGCAGCCCCCTACTGGGATTTAGCGGGGAGCTGTTTTTT.

On this clonotype: As the CDR3 is not closed by the conserved phenylalanine or tryptophan, this likely results from a read error. The chain recombines TRBV27 with TRBJ1-1, with a weak D call TRBD1 (6 bases). Trimming took off 3 bases at V and 1 base at J, with 24 bases between the two ends. This CDR3 is built from 19 residues. Looked up from germline, CDR1 is MNHEY and CDR2 is SMNVEV (reference sequence). The CDR3 bases are TGTGCCAGCAGTTTGTCAGGGACAAGGGGCCAAGTCGGGAACACTGAAGCTTTCGTT. Protein product: CASSLSGTRGQVGNTEAFV.

This clonotype appeared a few times. The chain combines TRBV7-2 with TRBJ2-7; D is perhaps TRBD1 (5 bases). Trimming cost V 5 bases and J 2 bases, with 16 bases left between them. The CDR3 length is 15 residues. Germline V gene lookup returns CDR1 SGHTA and CDR2 FQGNSA. CDR3 protein: CASSQFTGTTYEQYF. In nucleotides, the CDR3 is TGTGCCAGCAGCCAATTTACAGGAACCACCTACGAGCAGTACTTC.

This clonotype was counted a few times. The V gene is TRBV12-3 or TRBV12-4, the J gene TRBJ2-7, with D perhaps matching TRBD1 or TRBD2 (5 bases each). V was clipped by 5 bases and J by 9 bases, with 17 bases between them. This CDR3 spans 13 amino acids. Here the CDR3 DNA reads TGTGCCAGCAGTGCCGGGACGTCTGTAGGGCAGTACTTC. It translates to CASSAGTSVGQYF.

This clonotype has just a few counts. V gene TRBV5-1 combines with J gene TRBJ2-7; the match to TRBD2 covers 16 bases. Germline CDR1 is SGHRS and CDR2 is YFSETQ. Trimming took 0 bases from V and 2 from J; bases not matched to a gene: 5. The CDR3 sequence is 18 residues long. The CDR3 DNA follows: TGCGCCAGCAGCTTGGCGGGACTAGCGGGGGGGAGCGCCTACGAGCAGTACTTC. Its translation is CASSLAGLAGGSAYEQYF.

The V call is TRBV15, the J call TRBJ2-7; D is perhaps TRBD1 (5 bases). Germline V CDR1 and CDR2: LNHNV, YYDKDF (reference sequence). There are 17 residues in the CDR3. Trimming took off 2 bases at V and 3 bases at J, with 20 bases between the two ends. CDR3 in amino acids: CATSRTRDFWKDYEQYF. The CDR3 nucleotides read TGTGCCACCAGCAGAACCAGGGATTTTTGGAAAGACTACGAGCAGTACTTC.

This clonotype turned up a few times. The chain couples TRBV6-5 to TRBJ2-5; 8 bases map to TRBD1. V lost 8 bases, J lost 5 bases, and 7 bases stayed unmatched. There are 13 residues in the CDR3. From germline, CDR1 is MNHEY and CDR2 SVGAGI. The CDR3 is CASGDRGEETQYF. The CDR3 bases are TGTGCCAGCGGCGACAGGGGCGAGGAGACCCAGTACTTC.

The V call is TRBV6-5, the J call TRBJ2-1; TRBD2 aligns across 11 bases. The CDR3 sequence is 16 residues long. Losses at the gene ends were 7 bases for V and 3 bases for J; bases not matched to a gene: 8. Germline CDR1 is MNHEY and CDR2 is SVGAGI. The CDR3 nucleotides read TGTGCCAGCACCTCGGGGCTAGCGGGAGGCTACAATGAGCAGTTCTTC. Protein sequence: CASTSGLAGGYNEQFF.

The chain has TRBV27 and TRBJ2-1, with 13 bases matching TRBD2. V was clipped by 8 bases and J by 6 bases; unmatched bases: 4. Per the germline V gene, CDR1 is MNHEY and CDR2 is SMNVEV (reference sequence). The CDR3 is 14 residues long. For the CDR3, the DNA is TGTGCCAGCGGGGGGACTAGCGGGACCAATGAGCAGTTCTTC. Its translation: CASGGTSGTNEQFF.

This clonotype was seen a few times. This chain uses TRBV5-1 with TRBJ2-3; D uncertain. Per germline, CDR1 SGHRS and CDR2 YFSETQ. Trimming pared 4 bases from V and 6 bases from J, leaving 12 bases between. The CDR3 has 13 amino acids. The CDR3 DNA sequence: TGCGCCAGCAGCGCTCTGCCGGCGGATACGCAGTATTTT. Translation: CASSALPADTQYF. The full variable domain, rest sourced from reference TRBV5-1 and TRBJ2-3, is KAGVTQTPRYLIKTRGQQVTLSCSPISGHRSVSWYQQTPGQGLQFLFEYFSETQRNKGNFPGRFSGRQFSNSRSEMNVSTLELGDSALYLCASSALPADTQYFGPGTRLTVL.

The gene calls are TRBV5-1 and TRBJ1-2, with D hard to call. Trimming shortened V by 0 bases and J by 7 bases, and 10 bases separated the two germline ends. The CDR3 is made up of 13 amino acids. Germline-derived CDR1 and CDR2 are SGHRS and YFSETQ. In nucleotides, the CDR3 is TGCGCCAGCAGCTTGGGGGCAGACTCTGGCTACACCTTC. It encodes CASSLGADSGYTF.

V and J are TRBV20-1 and TRBJ2-5; 7 bases align to TRBD1. V gave up 1 base and J gave up 2 bases; unmatched junction bases: 7. The germline V gene has CDR1 DFQATT and CDR2 SNEGSKA (reference sequence). This CDR3 spans 15 amino acids. CDR3 sequence (DNA): TGCAGTGCTAGAGCTATGGGACAGAAACAAGAGACCCAGTACTTC. Protein sequence: CSARAMGQKQETQYF.

V is TRBV12-3 or TRBV12-4 and J is TRBJ1-1; 7 bases match TRBD1. The CDR3 runs to 15 residues. V shed 1 base and J 6 bases; nucleotides not matched to a gene: 8. CDR3 bases: TGTGCCAGCAGTTTAGGCGAGGGGGCAGTCCCTGAAGCTTTCTTT. The encoded protein is CASSLGEGAVPEAFF.

V gene TRBV30 combines with J gene TRBJ1-1; D call uncertain. The V end lost 0 bases, the J end lost 1 base, and 9 bases lay between the germline ends. Germline V CDR1 and CDR2: GTSNPN, SVGIG (reference sequence). The CDR3 spans 14 residues. The CDR3 sequence: CAWSVLQRNTEAFF. The CDR3 DNA follows: TGTGCCTGGAGTGTATTACAGAGGAACACTGAAGCTTTCTTT.

The chain carries TRBV2 and TRBJ1-5, with a weak D call TRBD1 (5 bases). V dropped 8 bases and J dropped 7 bases, with 15 bases sitting between them. CDR3 size: 13 residues. CDR1 and CDR2 (germline): SNHLY, FYNNEI. DNA for the CDR3: TGTGCCAGCTCCGGCGGGGGTGAACAGCCCCAGCATTTT. Protein product: CASSGGGEQPQHF.

This clonotype was counted many times. The chain joins TRBV7-2 to TRBJ2-4; D ambiguous. V was cut by 1 base and J by 1 base, with 11 bases left in between. CDR3 length: 16 residues. Germline CDR1 reads SGHTA; CDR2 reads FQGNSA. For the CDR3, the DNA is TGTGCCAGCAGCTTAGGATCGGGTATGGCCAAAAACATTCAGTACTTC. Protein product: CASSLGSGMAKNIQYF.

This clonotype appeared a few times. V gene TRBV12-3 or TRBV12-4 combines with J gene TRBJ2-7; D is unclear. The V and J ends lost 0 bases and 7 bases respectively, with 13 bases between them. The CDR3 has 14 amino acids. The CDR3 bases are TGTGCCAGCAGTTTAGCCCCAACGTCGTTGGAGCAGTACTTC. Encoded protein: CASSLAPTSLEQYF.